Shown below are 26 T cell receptor beta chains from a single sample sequenced in a study of blood T cell repertoires in COVID-19. Data came from immunoSEQ multiplex PCR; TCRdb stores just in-frame clones and leaves some out. Here the sample spans 95,000 to 150,000 clones, 79% being singletons. The sequenced material came from peripheral blood. These receptors were taken from a man aged 40-55 years with active or convalescent COVID-19.

The chain recombines TRBV5-6 with TRBJ2-2; 7 bases map to TRBD1. This CDR3 has 14 amino acids. Germline V gene sequence: CDR1 SGHDT, CDR2 YYEEEE. V shed 3 bases, J shed 7 bases, and the junction held 6 bases outside the gene matches. The CDR3 DNA reads as TGTGCCAGCAGCTCACAGGGGCCCGACGGGGAGCTGTTTTTT. Translating it yields CASSSQGPDGELFF.

V gene TRBV7-2 combines with J gene TRBJ1-1, with D perhaps TRBD1 (6 bases). V was clipped by 2 bases and J by 1 base, with 11 bases between them. This CDR3 spans 15 amino acids. Per germline, CDR1 SGHTA and CDR2 FQGNSA. CDR3 region: CASSLFQGRNTEAFF. CDR3 DNA: TGTGCCAGCAGCTTATTCCAGGGGCGGAACACTGAAGCTTTCTTT.

This chain uses TRBV4-2 with TRBJ2-2; 7 bases align to TRBD2. V was clipped by 0 bases and J by 1 base; unmatched bases: 2. CDR1 and CDR2 (germline): LGHNA, YNFKEQ. The CDR3 runs 16 residues. Written as DNA, the CDR3 is TGTGCCAGCAGCCAAGAGGCTAGCGGGAACACCGGGGAGCTGTTTTTT. Encoded protein: CASSQEASGNTGELFF.

This rearrangement joins TRBV4-3 to TRBJ2-5; D possibly corresponds to TRBD1 (6 bases). Germline V gene sequence: CDR1 LGHNA, CDR2 YSLEER. Trimming pared 0 bases from V and 2 bases from J, leaving 16 bases between. CDR3 length: 17 amino acids. The CDR3 region is CASSQDPTGTTQETQYF. The CDR3 DNA reads TGCGCCAGCAGCCAAGATCCCACCGGGACAACTCAAGAGACCCAGTACTTC.

This rearrangement joins TRBV11-2 to TRBJ2-1; D perhaps matches TRBD2 (5 bases). Germline V lookup: CDR1 SGHAT, CDR2 FQNNGV. The V gene lost 0 bases and the J gene lost 3 bases, with 12 bases spanning the gap. This CDR3 is built from 16 residues. The CDR3 DNA reads as TGTGCCAGCAGCTTAGATCCTGGGAGATACTACAATGAGCAGTTCTTC. Residues: CASSLDPGRYYNEQFF. Based on the CDR3 plus reference TRBV11-2 and TRBJ2-1, the full variable domain is EAGVAQSPRYKIIEKRQSVAFWCNPISGHATLYWYQQILGQGPKLLIQFQNNGVVDDSQLPKDRFSAERLKGVDSTLKIQPAKLEDSAVYLCASSLDPGRYYNEQFFGPGTRLTVL.

The rearrangement links TRBV27 to TRBJ1-1; D is undetermined. Germline CDR1 reads MNHEY; CDR2 reads SMNVEV (reference sequence). The CDR3 is made up of 11 amino acids. V lost 7 bases, J lost 4 bases, and 7 bases lay in between. The CDR3 nucleotides read TGTGCCAGCATAAGAGGCACTGAAGCTTTCTTT. Translation: CASIRGTEAFF.

This chain connects TRBV30 to TRBJ2-5; 7 bases agree with TRBD1. The junction had 9 bases not matched to a gene; V was cut back by 5 bases and J by 0 bases. This CDR3 comprises 15 residues. CDR1 GTSNPN and CDR2 SVGIG come from the germline V gene (reference sequence). The CDR3 bases are TGTGCCTGGGATCAAGGGGGCTTCAACCAAGAGACCCAGTACTTC. Protein: CAWDQGGFNQETQYF.

The V and J genes are TRBV5-4 and TRBJ2-5; TRBD2 agrees at 9 bases. Trimming removed 0 bases from V and 4 bases from J; junction bases left unmatched: 7. Per germline, CDR1 SGHNT and CDR2 YYREEE (reference sequence). The CDR3 consists of 16 residues. CDR3 DNA sequence: TGTGCCAGCAGCTTGGGAGCGGGGGGCGGACGAGAGACCCAGTACTTC. Amino acid sequence: CASSLGAGGGRETQYF.

The chain recombines TRBV3-1 (or the pseudogene TRBV3-2) with TRBJ2-1, with 9 bases fitting TRBD2. This CDR3 is 17 amino acids long. Germline V CDR1 and CDR2: LGHDT, YNNKEL (reference sequence). Trimming cost V 3 bases and J 0 bases; bases outside gene matches: 6. Here the CDR3 reads CASSQDSGSGSYNEQFF. The CDR3 bases are TGTGCCAGCAGCCAGGATAGCGGGAGTGGCTCCTACAATGAGCAGTTCTTC.

The chain links TRBV4-2 to TRBJ1-2, with D unclear. Germline CDR1 reads LGHNA; CDR2 reads YNFKEQ. The CDR3 is 15 residues long. Trimming left V 6 bases short and J 8 bases short, with 22 bases between. CDR3 in amino acids: CASSNIAGEGGGYTF. CDR3 DNA: TGTGCCAGCAGTAATATCGCGGGCGAAGGAGGAGGCTACACCTTC.

CDR3 residues: CASQTGEPGELFF. CDR3 DNA: TGTGCCAGCCAAACAGGGGAGCCCGGGGAGCTGTTTTTT. The V call is TRBV19, the J call TRBJ2-2, with 7 bases identical to TRBD1. Germline CDR1 reads LNHDA; CDR2 reads SQIVND (reference sequence). This CDR3 contains 13 residues. The ends lost 9 bases at V and 6 bases at J; junction bases unmatched: 7.

The chain recombines TRBV6-5 with TRBJ1-2; 10 positions agree with TRBD1. The CDR3 totals 16 residues. J lost 6 bases, V lost 0 bases, and 7 bases had no gene match. Germline-derived CDR1 and CDR2 are MNHEY and SVGAGI. This CDR3 is CASSYSSGTGVHGYTF. CDR3 DNA sequence: TGTGCCAGCAGTTACTCGTCCGGGACAGGGGTACATGGCTACACCTTC.

This sequence joins TRBV5-1 and TRBJ2-7; 10 positions agree with TRBD1. CDR3 size: 15 residues. The V gene end was trimmed by 5 bases and the J gene end by 3 bases; junction bases not matched to a gene: 8. Germline loops: CDR1 SGHRS, CDR2 YFSETQ. The CDR3 DNA follows: TGCGCCAGCAGGCAGCCGGGACAGGGGCTCTACGAGCAGTACTTC. Its protein is CASRQPGQGLYEQYF.

This chain links TRBV4-2 with TRBJ2-7, with 9 bases aligning to TRBD1. Trimming cost V 1 base and J 4 bases; bases outside gene matches: 5. This CDR3 spans 15 amino acids. Germline V gene lookup returns CDR1 LGHNA and CDR2 YNFKEQ. The CDR3 protein is CASSQGSGQGYEQYF. As DNA, the CDR3 is TGTGCCAGCAGCCAAGGTTCCGGACAGGGGTACGAGCAGTACTTC.

The gene calls are TRBV11-3 and TRBJ2-7, with D tentatively TRBD2 (5 bases). Trimming pared 4 bases from V and 0 bases from J, leaving 10 bases between. In germline, CDR1 is SGHNT, CDR2 YENEEA. This CDR3 contains 14 residues. The CDR3 DNA reads TGTGCCAGCAGCTGGAGCGGATCCTCCTACGAGCAGTACTTC. It is translated as CASSWSGSSYEQYF.

The chain recombines TRBV11-2 with TRBJ2-7, with 7 bases fitting TRBD1. With V trimmed by 1 base and J by 3 bases, 12 bases remained unmatched. The length of the CDR3 is 17 residues. The germline CDR1 and CDR2 sequences are SGHAT and FQNNGV. In nucleotides, the CDR3 is TGTGCCAGCAGCTTAGGTCTCCCGGACAGGATGTACTACGAGCAGTACTTC. It encodes CASSLGLPDRMYYEQYF.

This clone was counted only a few times. V and J are TRBV19 and TRBJ2-1; TRBD2 aligns across 14 bases. The CDR3 has 15 residues. The V gene end was trimmed by 7 bases and the J gene end by 7 bases; junction bases not matched to a gene: 6. Germline V gene data show CDR1 as LNHDA and CDR2 as SQIVND (reference sequence). This chain's CDR3 is CASTPGLAGANEQFF. DNA of the CDR3: TGTGCCAGTACCCCGGGACTAGCGGGAGCGAATGAGCAGTTCTTC.

The chain carries TRBV7-9 and TRBJ2-2; a possible D gene is TRBD1 (5 bases). The ends were cut back, 0 bases at V and 7 bases at J, with 9 bases in the middle. The germline V gene has CDR1 SEHNR and CDR2 FQNEAQ (reference sequence). This CDR3 comprises 14 residues. The CDR3 here is CASSLAGANGELFF. In DNA form, the CDR3 reads TGTGCCAGCAGCTTAGCAGGGGCCAACGGGGAGCTGTTTTTT. Full variable domain (outside the CDR3, taken from reference TRBV7-9 and TRBJ2-2): DTGVSQNPRHKITKRGQNVTFRCDPISEHNRLYWYRQTLGQGPEFLTYFQNEAQLEKSRLLSDRFSAERPKGSFSTLEIQRTEQGDSAMYLCASSLAGANGELFFGEGSRLTVL.

The chain uses TRBV4-2 and TRBJ1-2; weak D call: TRBD1 (6 bases). The CDR3 has 16 amino acids. With 2 bases removed from V and 8 bases from J, the gap between germline ends came to 21 bases. Germline assignment: CDR1 LGHNA and CDR2 YNFKEQ. The CDR3 loop reads CASSQPRGGEEGGYTF. In nucleotides, the CDR3 is TGTGCCAGCAGCCAACCCAGGGGAGGGGAGGAAGGCGGCTACACCTTC.

This clone was seen once. Other DNA sequences in this sample translate to the same CDR3. The DNA of the CDR3 is TGTGCCTGGAGCCGAGGTGCTTCTGGAAACACCATATATTTT. Amino acids: CAWSRGASGNTIYF. The chain joins TRBV30 to TRBJ1-3; no reliable D call. The CDR3 sequence is 14 residues long. CDR1 GTSNPN and CDR2 SVGIG come from the germline V gene (reference sequence). V was clipped by 3 bases and J by 1 base, with 10 bases between them.

This chain connects TRBV27 to TRBJ2-7, with D tentatively TRBD1 (6 bases). Germline assignment: CDR1 MNHEY and CDR2 SMNVEV (reference sequence). V was pared by 6 bases and J by 5 bases, with 11 bases between. CDR3 length equals 12 residues. CDR3 in DNA: TGTGCCAGCAGCTTTTCAGGGGACGAGCAGTACTTC. It yields the protein CASSFSGDEQYF.

The chain uses TRBV28 and TRBJ1-1, with no clear D. The V and J ends lost 1 base and 9 bases respectively, with 9 bases between them. Per the germline V gene, CDR1 is MDHEN and CDR2 is SYDVKM. This CDR3 contains 12 residues. CDR3 coding DNA: TGTGCCAGCAGTTTATTTCCTAATAAAGCTTTCTTT. Translating gives CASSLFPNKAFF.

This clone has more than one count but fewer than ten. The chain employs TRBV9 and TRBJ1-5; tentatively, D is TRBD1 (6 bases). The CDR3 is 17 amino acids. Germline CDR1 and CDR2: SGDLS and YYNGEE. Between the trimmed V and J ends, which lost 0 bases and 2 bases, there was a span of 15 bases. The CDR3 reads CASSVGKGSGGNQPQHF. The CDR3 DNA follows: TGTGCCAGCAGCGTAGGTAAGGGATCAGGGGGCAATCAGCCCCAGCATTTT. Combining the CDR3 with reference TRBV9 and TRBJ1-5 gives the whole variable domain DSGVTQTPKHLITATGQRVTLRCSPRSGDLSVYWYQQSLDQGLQFLIQYYNGEERAKGNILERFSAQQFPDLHSELNLSSLELGDSALYFCASSVGKGSGGNQPQHFGDGTRLSIL.

This chain uses TRBV4-3 with TRBJ2-3, with 16 bases aligning to TRBD2. Trimming cost V 3 bases and J 6 bases; bases outside gene matches: 15. CDR1 is LGHNA, CDR2 YSLEER, per germline. The CDR3 contains 20 residues. The DNA of the CDR3 is TGCGCCAGCAGCCAGGACCGATTGGGACTAGCGGGGGGGAAAGGGGATACGCAGTATTTT. Translating it yields CASSQDRLGLAGGKGDTQYF.

In its sample, this clone was seen a few times. The chain carries TRBV27 and TRBJ2-5, with a possible D match to TRBD2 (5 bases). CDR1 is MNHEY and CDR2 is SMNVEV in the germline V gene (reference sequence). The CDR3 is 15 residues long. V was trimmed by 4 bases and J by 5 bases, leaving 17 bases between them. CDR3 sequence: CASSSAPPQRETQYF. In DNA form, the CDR3 reads TGTGCCAGCAGTTCTGCACCTCCACAGCGGGAGACCCAGTACTTC.

The J gene is TRBJ1-2, the V gene TRBV3-1 (or the pseudogene TRBV3-2), with 8 bases that match TRBD1. CDR1 and CDR2 (germline): LGHDT, YNNKEL (reference sequence). CDR3 length: 16 amino acids. The V segment lost 1 base and the J segment 4 bases; nucleotides outside the gene matches: 8. CDR3 in DNA: TGTGCCAGCAGCCAAGCTCAGCCGGGGACAGGCTATGGCTACACCTTC. Its protein is CASSQAQPGTGYGYTF.